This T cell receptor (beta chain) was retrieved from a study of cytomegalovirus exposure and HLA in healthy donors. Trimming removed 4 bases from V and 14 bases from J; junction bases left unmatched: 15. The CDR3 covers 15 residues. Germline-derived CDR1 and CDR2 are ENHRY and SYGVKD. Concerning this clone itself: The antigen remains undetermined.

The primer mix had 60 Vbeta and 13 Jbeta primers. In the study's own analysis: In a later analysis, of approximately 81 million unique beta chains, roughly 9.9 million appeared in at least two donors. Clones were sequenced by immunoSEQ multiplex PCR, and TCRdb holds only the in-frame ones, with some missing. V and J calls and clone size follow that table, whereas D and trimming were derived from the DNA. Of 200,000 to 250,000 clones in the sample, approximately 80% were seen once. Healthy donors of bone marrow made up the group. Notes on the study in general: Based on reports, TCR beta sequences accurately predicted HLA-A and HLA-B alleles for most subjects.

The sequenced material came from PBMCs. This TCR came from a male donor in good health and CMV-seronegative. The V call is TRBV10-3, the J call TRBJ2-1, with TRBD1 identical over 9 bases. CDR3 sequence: CAISGQGVGAQDEFF. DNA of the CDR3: TGTGCCATCAGTGGACAGGGGGTCGGAGCCCAGGATGAGTTCTTC.